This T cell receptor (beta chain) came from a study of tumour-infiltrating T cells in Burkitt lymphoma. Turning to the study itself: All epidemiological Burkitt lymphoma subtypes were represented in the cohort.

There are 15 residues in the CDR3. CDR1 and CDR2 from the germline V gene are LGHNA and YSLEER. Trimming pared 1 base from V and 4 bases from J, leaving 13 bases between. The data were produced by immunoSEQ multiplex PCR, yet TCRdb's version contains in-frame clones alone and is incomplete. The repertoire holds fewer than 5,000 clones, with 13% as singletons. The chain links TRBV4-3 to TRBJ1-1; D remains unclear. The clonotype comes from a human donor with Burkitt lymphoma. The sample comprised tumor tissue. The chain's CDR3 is CASSQVFQDGTEAFF. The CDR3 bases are TGCGCCAGCAGCCAAGTCTTTCAGGATGGCACTGAAGCTTTCTTT.